This T cell receptor (beta chain) appears in the sequencing data of a study of shared clonotypes between healthy human individuals. The assay was immunoSEQ multiplex PCR, and TCRdb's table has in-frame clones only and misses some. The table lists more than 400,000 clones, approximately 78% of them singletons. Trimming stripped 4 bases from V and 0 bases from J, with 10 bases between. CDR1 and CDR2 (germline): SEHNR, FQNEAQ (reference sequence). This CDR3 has 15 amino acids. Genomic DNA for unsorted samples was obtained from tens of millions of PBMCs. V gene TRBV7-9 combines with J gene TRBJ1-3; maybe TRBD1 (5 bases). Sequencing was done on a sample of PBMCs. The sequence was obtained from a woman aged 40-49 years in good health. Some clones in this sample may be carry-over from other donors' samples. CDR3 region: CASSSQGYSGNTIYF. Written as DNA, the CDR3 is TGTGCCAGCAGCTCCCAGGGTTACTCTGGAAACACCATATATTTT.